These T cell receptor beta chains were read from a single sample in a study of T cell responses to AZD1222 COVID-19 vaccine. Only in-frame clones appear in the TCRdb table, and some are missing; sequencing was by immunoSEQ multiplex PCR. Among about 170,000 clones listed, over 85% were seen once. The sequenced sample was peripheral blood, obtained on day 0 of AZD1222 vaccination. These receptor sequences come from an adult in good health. Each CDR3 is given with its conserved first and last residue. D genes are given only for firm matches. Only part of the rows carry a size: once, few, many, or a class if the clone is expanded.

j_call,d_call,clone_size,v_call,cdr3_aa,cdr3_nt
TRBJ2-7,NA,NA,TRBV11-2,CASTPRYPTTAYEQYF,TGTGCCAGCACCCCCCGGTACCCCACGACAGCCTACGAGCAGTACTTC
TRBJ1-2,TRBD1,NA,TRBV4-1,CASSPTPTGAGYGYTF,TGCGCCAGCAGTCCAACGCCTACAGGGGCTGGCTATGGCTACACCTTC
TRBJ1-1,NA,NA,TRBV5-4,CASSLGGNTEAFF,TGTGCCAGCAGCTTGGGAGGGAACACTGAAGCTTTCTTT
TRBJ2-7,TRBD2,NA,TRBV27,CASSSPSGGPVNEQYF,TGTGCCAGCAGTTCCCCTTCGGGAGGGCCAGTCAACGAGCAGTACTTC
TRBJ2-4,NA,NA,TRBV7-4,CASSLHGRGAKNIQYF,TGTGCCAGCAGCTTACATGGCAGGGGAGCCAAAAACATTCAGTACTTC
TRBJ2-7,TRBD2,NA,TRBV7-9,CASSPQTGTSSYEQYF,TGTGCCAGCAGCCCCCAAACCGGGACTAGTTCCTACGAGCAGTACTTC
TRBJ1-2,NA,NA,TRBV7-9,CASSLLSAGYGYTF,TGTGCCAGCAGCCTACTCTCTGCAGGCTATGGCTACACCTTC
TRBJ2-3,TRBD2,NA,TRBV20-1,CSASNPSGGGDTQYF,TGCAGTGCTAGTAACCCTAGCGGGGGAGGAGATACGCAGTATTTT
TRBJ2-1,NA,NA,TRBV14,CASSQDWGEVDNEQFF,TGTGCCAGCAGCCAAGATTGGGGGGAGGTTGACAATGAGCAGTTCTTC
TRBJ1-3,NA,NA,TRBV29-1,CSVEFHGNSGNTIYF,TGCAGCGTTGAATTTCACGGTAACTCTGGAAACACCATATATTTT
TRBJ1-2,NA,NA,TRBV5-1,CASSLEHGSYFGYTF,TGCGCCAGCAGCTTGGAGCACGGATCCTATTTCGGCTACACCTTC
TRBJ2-1,NA,NA,TRBV24-1,CATSDKAGATYNEQFF,TGTGCCACCAGTGATAAGGCAGGGGCGACCTACAATGAGCAGTTCTTC
TRBJ2-2,NA,NA,TRBV29-1,CSAEGLAGELFF,TGCAGCGCTGAGGGGTTGGCCGGGGAGCTGTTTTTT
TRBJ1-2,TRBD1,NA,TRBV7-9,CASSLSAFDRAPLGGYTF,TGTGCCAGCAGCTTATCCGCCTTTGACAGGGCCCCCCTCGGTGGCTACACCTTC
TRBJ2-1,TRBD1,NA,TRBV27,CASSLLWTGGSMNEQFF,TGTGCCAGCAGTCTACTTTGGACAGGGGGCTCGATGAATGAGCAGTTCTTC
TRBJ1-4,TRBD1,NA,TRBV24-1,CATAQGAEKLFF,TGTGCCACCGCCCAGGGGGCGGAAAAACTGTTTTTT
TRBJ2-1,TRBD2,NA,TRBV18,CASSPGLAGANEQFF,TGTGCCAGCTCACCGGGACTAGCGGGAGCCAATGAGCAGTTCTTC
TRBJ1-5,NA,NA,TRBV6-2/TRBV6-3,CASSYGGGQPQHF,TGTGCCAGCAGTTACGGGGGAGGTCAGCCCCAGCATTTT
TRBJ2-7,NA,NA,TRBV4-1,CASSQLQGSTYEQYF,TGCGCCAGCAGCCAATTGCAGGGGTCAACCTACGAGCAGTACTTC
TRBJ2-3,TRBD2,NA,TRBV29-1,CSVSGTSADFSTDTQYF,TGCAGCGTTTCCGGGACTAGCGCCGATTTTAGCACAGATACGCAGTATTTT
TRBJ2-5,TRBD2,once,TRBV2,CASSGRLAGGPGETQYF,TGTGCCAGCAGCGGTCGACTAGCGGGAGGGCCGGGGGAGACCCAGTACTTC
TRBJ2-7,NA,NA,TRBV18,CASSPPSSNEQYF,TGTGCCAGCTCACCACCTAGCAGTAACGAGCAGTACTTC
TRBJ1-2,NA,once,TRBV4-1,CASSLDGDGYTF,TGCGCCAGCAGTCTCGACGGAGATGGCTACACCTTC
TRBJ1-5,TRBD1,NA,TRBV5-1,CASSPGTGGRGSNQPQHF,TGCGCCAGCAGCCCCGGGACAGGGGGAAGGGGTAGCAATCAGCCCCAGCATTTT
TRBJ1-1,NA,NA,TRBV30,CAWIPRNTEAFF,TGTGCCTGGATCCCCAGGAACACTGAAGCTTTCTTT
TRBJ1-1,NA,NA,TRBV6-6,CASSYQTGTLIF,TGTGCCAGCAGTTACCAGACCGGGACCTTAATCTTT
TRBJ2-2,TRBD2,NA,TRBV4-2,CASTHQTSGTSGRYRTGELFF,TGTGCCAGCACCCATCAAACCTCCGGGACTAGCGGGAGATATCGCACCGGGGAGCTGTTTTTT